These 2 T cell receptor beta chains share one sample of origin, sequenced in a study of OX40 agonist ivuxolimab in advanced cancers. Method: immunoSEQ multiplex PCR; TCRdb's copy keeps in-frame clones and lacks some. The profile shows about 76,000 clones, about 88% of them singletons. The sample here was CD4+ or CD8+ T cells sorted from blood, taken in a trial of the OX40 agonist ivuxolimab. The receptors stem from an adult with an advanced solid tumor such as melanoma, head and neck, liver or kidney cancer.

The chain employs TRBV6-4 and TRBJ2-5, with TRBD2 matching 10 bases. V was clipped by 3 bases and J by 2 bases; unmatched bases: 0. CDR1 is MRHNA and CDR2 is SNTAGT in the germline V gene. This CDR3 spans 14 amino acids. CDR3 nucleotide sequence: TGTGCCAGCAGTGAGACTAGCGGGCAAGAGACCCAGTACTTC. Translated, it gives CASSETSGQETQYF.

The chain links TRBV6-5 to TRBJ2-1; 7 bases are shared with TRBD2. The V gene end was trimmed by 2 bases and the J gene end by 9 bases; junction bases not matched to a gene: 4. Germline V CDR1 and CDR2: MNHEY, SVGAGI. CDR3 length equals 13 residues. CDR3 sequence reads: CASSYRLASEQFF. The DNA of the CDR3 is TGTGCCAGCAGTTACAGACTAGCAAGTGAGCAGTTCTTC.